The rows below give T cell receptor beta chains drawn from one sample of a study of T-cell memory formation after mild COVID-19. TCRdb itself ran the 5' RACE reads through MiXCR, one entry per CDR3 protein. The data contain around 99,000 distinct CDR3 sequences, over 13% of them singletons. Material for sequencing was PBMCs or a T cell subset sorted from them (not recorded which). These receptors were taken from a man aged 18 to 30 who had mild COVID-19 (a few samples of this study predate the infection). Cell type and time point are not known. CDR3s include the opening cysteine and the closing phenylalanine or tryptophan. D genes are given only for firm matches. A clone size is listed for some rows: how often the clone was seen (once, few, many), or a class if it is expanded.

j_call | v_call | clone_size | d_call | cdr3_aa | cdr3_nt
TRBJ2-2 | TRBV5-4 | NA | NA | CASSGYTGELFF | TGTGCCAGCAGCGGATACACCGGGGAGCTGTTTTTT
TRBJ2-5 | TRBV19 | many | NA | CASSIVGQILQETQYF | TGTGCCAGTAGTATAGTAGGCCAGATCCTCCAAGAGACCCAGTACTTC
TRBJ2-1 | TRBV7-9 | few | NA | CASSLIDYNEQFF | TGTGCCAGCAGCTTAATTGACTACAATGAGCAGTTCTTC
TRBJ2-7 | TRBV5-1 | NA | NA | CASSLVSRAFYEQYF | TGCGCCAGCAGCTTGGTCAGCAGGGCTTTTTACGAGCAGTACTTC
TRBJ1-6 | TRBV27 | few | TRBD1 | CASSRGLNSPLHF | TGTGCCAGCTCCAGGGGGTTAAATTCACCCCTCCACTTT
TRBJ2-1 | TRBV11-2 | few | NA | CASSPPNFRTSRFF | TGTGCCAGCAGCCCTCCCAATTTCCGGACTTCACGGTTCTTC
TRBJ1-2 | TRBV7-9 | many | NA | CASRPLTAPNGYTF | TGTGCCAGCAGACCCTTGACAGCCCCAAATGGCTACACCTTC
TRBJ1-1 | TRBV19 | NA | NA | CASSITGNTEAFF | TGTGCCAGTAGTATCACAGGGAACACTGAAGCTTTCTTT
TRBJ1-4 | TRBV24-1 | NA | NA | CATSDRSDEKLFF | TGTGCCACCAGTGATCGGTCGGATGAAAAACTGTTTTTT
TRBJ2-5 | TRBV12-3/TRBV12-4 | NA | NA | CASSLQGGYQETQYF | TGTGCCAGCAGTTTACAGGGAGGTTACCAAGAGACCCAGTACTTC
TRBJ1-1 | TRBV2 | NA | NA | CASSEAGTSSEAFF | TGTGCCAGCAGTGAAGCGGGGACAAGCTCTGAAGCTTTCTTT
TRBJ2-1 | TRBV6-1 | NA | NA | CASSEEGAGPEQFF | TGTGCCAGCAGTGAGGAGGGGGCAGGGCCCGAGCAGTTCTTC
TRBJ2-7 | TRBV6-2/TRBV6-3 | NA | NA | CASSSRGRERSYEQYF | TGTGCCAGCAGTTCTCGGGGGCGGGAGCGGTCCTACGAGCAGTACTTC
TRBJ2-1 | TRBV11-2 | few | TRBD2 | CASSLASSGNEQFF | TGTGCCAGCAGCTTAGCGTCTAGCGGAAATGAGCAGTTCTTC
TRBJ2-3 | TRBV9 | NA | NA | CASSHPTDTQYF | TGTGCCAGCAGCCACCCGACAGATACGCAGTATTTT
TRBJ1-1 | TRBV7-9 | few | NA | CASSSRGLNTEAFF | TGTGCCAGCAGCTCCAGGGGTCTGAACACTGAAGCTTTCTTT
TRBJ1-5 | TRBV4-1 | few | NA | CASSQLGSLPQHF | TGCGCCAGCAGCCAACTAGGGAGTTTGCCCCAGCATTTT
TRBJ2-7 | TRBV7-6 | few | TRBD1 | CASSLGQGTISSYEQYF | TGTGCCAGCAGCCTGGGACAGGGAACGATAAGCTCCTACGAGCAGTACTTC
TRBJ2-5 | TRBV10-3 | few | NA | CAISDLDSGGETQYF | TGTGCCATCAGTGATTTGGACTCGGGCGGGGAGACCCAGTACTTC
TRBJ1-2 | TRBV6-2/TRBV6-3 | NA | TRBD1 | CASRYSGTEGYGYTF | TGTGCCAGCAGATACTCCGGGACAGAGGGCTATGGCTACACCTTC
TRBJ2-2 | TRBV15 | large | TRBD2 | CATSRDVEVLASGGTGELFF | TGTGCCACCAGCAGAGATGTAGAGGTGTTGGCTAGCGGGGGGACCGGGGAGCTGTTTTTT
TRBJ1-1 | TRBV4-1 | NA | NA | CASSQEGSYTEAFF | TGCGCCAGCAGCCAAGAGGGTAGCTACACTGAAGCTTTCTTT
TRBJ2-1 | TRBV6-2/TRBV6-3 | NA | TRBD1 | CASSPQGGYNEQFF | TGTGCCAGCAGCCCACAGGGGGGTTACAATGAGCAGTTCTTC
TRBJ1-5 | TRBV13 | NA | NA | CASSLGRGGLQPQHF | TGTGCCAGCAGCCTCGGCCGTGGGGGATTGCAGCCCCAGCATTTT
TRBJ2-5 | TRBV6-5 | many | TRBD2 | CASTARGGGETQYF | TGTGCCAGCACCGCGCGGGGGGGAGGAGAGACCCAGTACTTC
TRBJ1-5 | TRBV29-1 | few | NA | CSVGPGSNQPQHF | TGCAGCGTGGGACCGGGGTCAAATCAGCCCCAGCATTTT
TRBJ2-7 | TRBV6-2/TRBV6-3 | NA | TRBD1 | CASSQGQSSYEQYF | TGTGCCAGCAGTCAGGGACAGAGCTCCTACGAGCAGTACTTC
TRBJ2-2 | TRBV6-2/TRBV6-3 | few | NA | CASSLTDTGELFF | TGTGCCAGCAGCTTAACGGACACCGGGGAGCTGTTTTTT
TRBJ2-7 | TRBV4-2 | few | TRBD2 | CASSQEETSGGAYEQYF | TGTGCCAGCAGCCAAGAAGAGACTAGCGGGGGGGCCTACGAGCAGTACTTC
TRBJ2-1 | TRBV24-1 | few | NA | CATLGPLNEQFF | TGTGCCACCCTGGGACCTCTTAATGAGCAGTTCTTC
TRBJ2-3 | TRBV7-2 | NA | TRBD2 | CASSQWAGGQRDTQYF | TGTGCCAGCAGCCAGTGGGCGGGGGGGCAAAGAGATACGCAGTATTTT
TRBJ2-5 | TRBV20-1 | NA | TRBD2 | CSATRTSGGQETQYF | TGCAGTGCTACGCGGACTAGCGGGGGGCAAGAGACCCAGTACTTC
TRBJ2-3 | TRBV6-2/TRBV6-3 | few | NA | CASSYGGLGIDTQYF | TGTGCCAGCAGTTACGGGGGTCTAGGAATAGATACGCAGTATTTT
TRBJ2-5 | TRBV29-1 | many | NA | CSTQRGAEETQYF | TGCAGCACCCAAAGGGGGGCGGAAGAGACCCAGTACTTC
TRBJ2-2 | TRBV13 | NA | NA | CASREGTATGELFF | TGTGCCAGCAGGGAGGGGACAGCAACCGGGGAGCTGTTTTTT
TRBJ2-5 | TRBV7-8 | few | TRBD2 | CASSSGLAGALETQYF | TGTGCCAGCAGCTCAGGACTAGCGGGGGCTTTAGAGACCCAGTACTTC
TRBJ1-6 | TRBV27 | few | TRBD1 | CATKTGTGGSPLHF | TGTGCCACCAAAACCGGGACAGGGGGTTCACCCCTCCACTTT
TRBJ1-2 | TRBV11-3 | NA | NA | CASSLSRVAQPNYGYTF | TGTGCCAGCAGCTTGAGTCGGGTGGCACAACCAAACTATGGCTACACCTTC
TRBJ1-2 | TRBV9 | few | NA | CASSVGGLNYGYTF | TGTGCCAGCAGCGTAGGAGGGCTTAACTATGGCTACACCTTC
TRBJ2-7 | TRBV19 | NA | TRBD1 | CASSIGQGLDEQYF | TGTGCCAGTAGTATCGGACAGGGGCTCGACGAGCAGTACTTC
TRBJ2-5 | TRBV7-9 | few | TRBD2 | CASSLGTSGVIQETQYF | TGTGCCAGCAGCTTAGGGACTAGCGGGGTCATCCAAGAGACCCAGTACTTC
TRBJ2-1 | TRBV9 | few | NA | CASSVDTRHRQFF | TGTGCCAGCAGCGTAGATACTCGCCACCGGCAGTTCTTC
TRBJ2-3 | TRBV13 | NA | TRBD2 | CASSSGGGADTQYF | TGTGCCAGCTCCTCTGGCGGGGGGGCAGATACGCAGTATTTT
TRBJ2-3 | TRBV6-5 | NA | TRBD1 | CASSPTGSIVTDTQYF | TGTGCCAGCAGCCCGACAGGGAGTATAGTCACAGATACGCAGTATTTT
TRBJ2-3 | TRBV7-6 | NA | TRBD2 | CASSCRCSGAKASTDTQYF | TGTGCCAGCAGCTGCCGTTGTAGCGGGGCTAAAGCTAGCACAGATACGCAGTATTTT
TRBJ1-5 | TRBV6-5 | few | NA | CATRITFNQPQHF | TGTGCCACCCGGATTACATTTAATCAGCCCCAGCATTTT
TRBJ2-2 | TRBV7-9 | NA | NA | CASSFLLRNTGELFF | TGTGCCAGCAGCTTTCTCCTCAGGAACACCGGGGAGCTGTTTTTT
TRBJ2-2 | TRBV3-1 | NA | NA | CASSQGRVNTGELFF | TGTGCCAGCAGCCAGGGCAGGGTGAACACCGGGGAGCTGTTTTTT
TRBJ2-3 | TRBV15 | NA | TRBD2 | CATSRDHGGGTDTQYF | TGTGCCACCAGCAGAGATCACGGCGGGGGAACAGATACGCAGTATTTT
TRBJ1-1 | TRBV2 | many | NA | CASEKRGNTEAFF | TGTGCCAGCGAAAAGCGGGGGAACACTGAAGCTTTCTTT